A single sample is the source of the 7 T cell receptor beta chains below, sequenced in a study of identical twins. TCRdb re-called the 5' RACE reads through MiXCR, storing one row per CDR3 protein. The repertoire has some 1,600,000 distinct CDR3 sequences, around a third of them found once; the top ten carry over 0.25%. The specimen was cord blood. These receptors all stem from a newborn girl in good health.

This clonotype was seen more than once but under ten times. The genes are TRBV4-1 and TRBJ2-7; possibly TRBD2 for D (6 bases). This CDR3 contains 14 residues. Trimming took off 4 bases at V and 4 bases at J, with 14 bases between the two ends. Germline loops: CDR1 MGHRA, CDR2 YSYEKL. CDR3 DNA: TGCGCCAGCAGCCGATCGCTAGCGTCTTACGAGCAGTACTTC. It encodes CASSRSLASYEQYF.

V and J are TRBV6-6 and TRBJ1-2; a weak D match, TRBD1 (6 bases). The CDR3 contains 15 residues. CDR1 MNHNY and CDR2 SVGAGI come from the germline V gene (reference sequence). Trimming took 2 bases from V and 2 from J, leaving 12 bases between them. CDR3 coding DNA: TGTGCCAGCAGTTACGAGGCAGGGGCGAACTATGGCTACACCTTC. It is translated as CASSYEAGANYGYTF.

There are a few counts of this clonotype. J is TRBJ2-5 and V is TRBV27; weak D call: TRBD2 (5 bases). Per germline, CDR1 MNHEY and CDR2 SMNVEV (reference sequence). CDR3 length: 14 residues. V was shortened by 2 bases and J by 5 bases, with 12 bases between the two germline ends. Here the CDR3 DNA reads TGTGCCAGCAGTTTACTAGAGGGAAGGGAGACCCAGTACTTC. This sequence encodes CASSLLEGRETQYF.

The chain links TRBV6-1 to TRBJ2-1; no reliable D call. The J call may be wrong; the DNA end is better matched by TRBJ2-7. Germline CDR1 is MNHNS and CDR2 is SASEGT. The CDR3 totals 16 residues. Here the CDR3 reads CASRTTKAGSYNEQYF. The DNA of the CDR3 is TGTGCCAGCAGGACGACGAAGGCCGGCTCCTACAATGAGCAGTACTTC.

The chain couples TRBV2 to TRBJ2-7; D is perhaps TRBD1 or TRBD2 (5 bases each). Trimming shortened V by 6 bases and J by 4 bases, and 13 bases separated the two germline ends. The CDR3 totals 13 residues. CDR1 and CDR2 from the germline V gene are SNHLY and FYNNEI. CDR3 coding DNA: TGTGCCAGCAGGGGGGACCTGGGGTACGAGCAGTACTTC. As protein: CASRGDLGYEQYF.

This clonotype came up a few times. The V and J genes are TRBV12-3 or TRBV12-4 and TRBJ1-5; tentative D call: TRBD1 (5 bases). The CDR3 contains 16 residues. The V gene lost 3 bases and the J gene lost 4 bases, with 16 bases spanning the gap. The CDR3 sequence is CASSFGTTAPNQPQHF. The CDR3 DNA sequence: TGTGCCAGCAGTTTCGGGACGACAGCCCCAAATCAGCCCCAGCATTTT.

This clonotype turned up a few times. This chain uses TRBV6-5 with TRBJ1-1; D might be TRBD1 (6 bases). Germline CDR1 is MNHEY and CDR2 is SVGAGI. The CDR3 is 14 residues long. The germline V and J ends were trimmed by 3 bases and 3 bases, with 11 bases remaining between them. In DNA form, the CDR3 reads TGTGCCAGCAGTTATACCAGGGGTTACACTGAAGCTTTCTTT. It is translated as CASSYTRGYTEAFF.